This T cell receptor (beta chain) came from a study of T cells after yellow fever vaccination. This clonotype was detected ten times or more. MiXCR, run by TCRdb on the 5' RACE reads, gives a single entry per CDR3 protein. Of some 350,000 distinct CDR3 sequences in the sample, approximately 5.7% were seen once. CDR3 length: 15 residues. V was pared by 3 bases and J by 11 bases, with 8 bases of the junction left unmatched. CDR1 is MNHEY, CDR2 SMNVEV, per germline (reference sequence). J is TRBJ2-1 and V is TRBV27; 12 positions agree with TRBD2. The sample here was PBMCs, taken 5 days after the yellow fever booster vaccination. The source is a man aged 25-40 years who received the YFV17D yellow fever vaccine. CDR3 nucleotide sequence: TGTGCCAGCAGTTTTCTCATGACTAGCGGGAGACAGCAGTTCTTC. It encodes CASSFLMTSGRQQFF.